This T cell receptor (beta chain) was identified in a study of T cell repertoires in cytomegalovirus infection. Study findings and constraints: Cumulated frequencies of public TCR beta families served to identify carriers of CMV plus the relevant HLA.

Each CDR3 protein gets one entry after TCRdb re-called the reads with MiXCR. This table holds 830,000 or so distinct CDR3 sequences, around a third found once. A note on this clonotype: As yet, its antigen is unknown.

Germline V gene data show CDR1 as SGHVS and CDR2 as FQNEAQ. The V and J ends lost 0 bases and 4 bases, in that order; junction bases with no gene match: 5. The CDR3 extends over 16 amino acids. Sequencing used cultured CD8+ T cells from PBMCs, obtained from culture after CMV antigen stimulation. V is TRBV7-8 and J is TRBJ2-3; 9 nucleotides agree with TRBD2. The source is a human donor in good health (CMV status not recorded). Some clones in this sample may be carry-over from other donors' samples. CDR3 nucleotides: TGTGCCAGCAGCTTAGCGCGGGGGGGCCGGTCAGATACGCAGTATTTT. Translation: CASSLARGGRSDTQYF.